The 16 T cell receptor beta chains below were found in one sample sequenced in a study of blood T cell repertoires in COVID-19. Only in-frame clones appear in the TCRdb table, and some are missing; sequencing was by immunoSEQ multiplex PCR. The sample includes approximately 230,000 clones, about four fifths seen only once; the top ten take 7.5% to 10%. Sequences were obtained from peripheral blood. The origin of the receptors is a man older than 75 with acute or convalescent COVID-19.

The chain links TRBV7-6 to TRBJ2-7; 8 nucleotides match TRBD2. Germline CDR1 is SGHVS and CDR2 is FNYEAQ. Trimming took 1 base from V and 5 from J; bases not matched to a gene: 7. The CDR3 covers 15 residues. Here the CDR3 reads CASSLGPRGGNEQYF. DNA of the CDR3: TGTGCCAGCAGCTTAGGGCCCCGGGGGGGAAACGAGCAGTACTTC.

CDR3 sequence: CASSPIGANSPLHF. In DNA form, the CDR3 reads TGTGCCAGCAGCCCCATAGGGGCAAATTCACCCCTCCACTTT. This rearrangement joins TRBV11-2 to TRBJ1-6, with D perhaps matching TRBD1 (5 bases). The length of the CDR3 is 14 residues. The ends were cut back, 5 bases at V and 7 bases at J, with 12 bases in the middle. Germline assignment: CDR1 SGHAT and CDR2 FQNNGV. Full variable domain (outside the CDR3, taken from reference TRBV11-2 and TRBJ1-6): EAGVAQSPRYKIIEKRQSVAFWCNPISGHATLYWYQQILGQGPKLLIQFQNNGVVDDSQLPKDRFSAERLKGVDSTLKIQPAKLEDSAVYLCASSPIGANSPLHFGNGTRLTVT.

This sequence joins TRBV5-1 and TRBJ2-2, with 9 bases fitting TRBD1. The CDR3 has 14 amino acids. Germline lookup yields CDR1 SGHRS and CDR2 YFSETQ. J gave up 7 bases and V 4 bases, and 5 bases lay outside the gene matches. In DNA, the CDR3 is TGCGCCAGCAGCCGGACAGGGGTAGGCGGGGAGCTGTTTTTT. It codes for CASSRTGVGGELFF. The variable domain in full, with the rest retrieved from reference TRBV5-1 and TRBJ2-2, is KAGVTQTPRYLIKTRGQQVTLSCSPISGHRSVSWYQQTPGQGLQFLFEYFSETQRNKGNFPGRFSGRQFSNSRSEMNVSTLELGDSALYLCASSRTGVGGELFFGEGSRLTVL.

The J gene is TRBJ1-4, the V gene TRBV5-1; TRBD1 aligns across 7 bases. The CDR3 totals 17 residues. V shed 3 bases and J 0 bases; nucleotides not matched to a gene: 8. CDR1 is SGHRS, CDR2 YFSETQ, per germline. CDR3 amino acids: CASSYSGTASTNEKLFF. The CDR3 DNA reads TGCGCCAGCAGCTACTCCGGGACAGCGTCAACTAATGAAAAACTGTTTTTT.

This clone was observed a few times. The chain couples TRBV9 to TRBJ2-7; TRBD2 matches at 11 bases. Trimming at V came to 6 bases and at J to 5 bases, leaving 7 bases not matched to a gene. CDR3 length: 14 amino acids. Germline CDR1 reads SGDLS; CDR2 reads YYNGEE. CDR3 nucleotide sequence: TGTGCCAGCAAGAAAGGACTAGCGGGTGACGAGCAGTACTTC. Protein sequence: CASKKGLAGDEQYF.

This chain joins TRBV6-2 or TRBV6-3 and TRBJ2-7; TRBD1 matches at 7 bases. This CDR3 is 15 amino acids long. V gave up 2 bases and J gave up 2 bases; unmatched junction bases: 6. Germline CDR1 MNHEY, CDR2 SVGEGT. The CDR3 here is CASSYEGQFPYEQYF. The CDR3 bases are TGTGCCAGCAGTTACGAGGGACAGTTTCCCTACGAGCAGTACTTC.

The V and J genes are TRBV11-3 and TRBJ2-7, with 7 bases that match TRBD1. The length of the CDR3 is 14 residues. V lost 5 bases and J lost 0; bases outside the gene matches: 4. Germline V CDR1 and CDR2: SGHNT, YENEEA. This chain's CDR3 is CASSRDSDSYEQYF. CDR3 DNA sequence: TGTGCCAGCAGCCGGGACAGCGACTCCTACGAGCAGTACTTC. Using reference TRBV11-3 and TRBJ2-7 for the parts outside the CDR3, the full variable domain is EAGVVQSPRYKIIEKKQPVAFWCNPISGHNTLYWYLQNLGQGPELLIRYENEEAVDDSQLPKDRFSAERLKGVDSTLKIQPAELGDSAVYLCASSRDSDSYEQYFGPGTRLTVT.

This sequence joins TRBV24-1 and TRBJ1-2, with 7 bases identical to TRBD1. Trimming at V came to 9 bases and at J to 4 bases, leaving 10 bases not matched to a gene. This CDR3 region has 14 residues. CDR1 is KGHDR, CDR2 SFDVKD, per germline. The CDR3 nucleotides are TGTGCCACCTCCCCCGGACAGGCCGGCTATGGCTACACCTTC. It is translated as CATSPGQAGYGYTF.

The J gene is TRBJ2-1, the V gene TRBV5-1, with TRBD2 as a possible D gene (7 bases). CDR3 length equals 20 residues. Germline assignment: CDR1 SGHRS and CDR2 YFSETQ. Deletions cut 0 bases from V and 0 bases from J, with 22 bases between. The CDR3 sequence is CASSLDWGGRGSNSYNEQFF. The CDR3 region has the DNA TGCGCCAGCAGCTTGGATTGGGGGGGGCGAGGGTCCAACTCCTACAATGAGCAGTTCTTC.

The chain joins TRBV5-1 to TRBJ2-1, with TRBD2 matching over 9 bases. The CDR3 sequence is 16 residues long. CDR1 and CDR2 (germline): SGHRS, YFSETQ. Losses at the gene ends were 0 bases for V and 4 bases for J; bases not matched to a gene: 5. CDR3 sequence reads: CASSLAPRGGYNEQFF. The CDR3 nucleotides read TGCGCCAGCAGCTTGGCCCCGCGGGGGGGGTACAATGAGCAGTTCTTC. The whole variable domain, filled in from reference TRBV5-1 and TRBJ2-1, reads KAGVTQTPRYLIKTRGQQVTLSCSPISGHRSVSWYQQTPGQGLQFLFEYFSETQRNKGNFPGRFSGRQFSNSRSEMNVSTLELGDSALYLCASSLAPRGGYNEQFFGPGTRLTVL.

V usage is TRBV4-1 and J usage is TRBJ2-1, with 8 bases fitting TRBD2. Germline V lookup: CDR1 MGHRA, CDR2 YSYEKL. With 1 base clipped from V and 0 bases from J, the junction kept 5 bases outside the gene matches. The CDR3 is 17 residues long. CDR3 in DNA: TGCGCCAGCAGCCAAGTGCCTAGCGGGCCCTCCTACAATGAGCAGTTCTTC. Its translation: CASSQVPSGPSYNEQFF.

This clone has a handful of counts. The chain couples TRBV7-9 to TRBJ1-6; D gene ambiguous. CDR3 size: 15 residues. Germline assignment: CDR1 SEHNR and CDR2 FQNEAQ (reference sequence). V lost 2 bases and J 7 bases, leaving 12 bases between the germline ends. Here the CDR3 DNA reads TGTGCCAGCAGCTTAAATATGGCGGGGAATTCACCCCTCCACTTT. Amino acids: CASSLNMAGNSPLHF.

The chain links TRBV7-8 to TRBJ1-4; D unresolved. From germline, CDR1 is SGHVS and CDR2 FQNEAQ. CDR3 length: 15 residues. The ends were cut back, 5 bases at V and 8 bases at J, with 18 bases in the middle. The CDR3 region has the DNA TGTGCCAGCAGCCATCGGGAAGGGTCTAGAGAAAAACTGTTTTTT. Its translation is CASSHREGSREKLFF.

The chain links TRBV10-3 to TRBJ2-7; 11 nucleotides line up with TRBD2. The CDR3 is 14 residues long. CDR1 and CDR2 (germline): ENHRY, SYGVKD. The V gene end was trimmed by 10 bases and the J gene end by 5 bases; junction bases not matched to a gene: 10. The CDR3 loop reads CASKTLAGDHEQYF. In DNA form, the CDR3 reads TGTGCCAGCAAAACACTAGCGGGAGACCACGAGCAGTACTTC.

The J gene is TRBJ2-7, the V gene TRBV20-1; 10 bases align to TRBD2. The ends lost 3 bases at V and 2 bases at J; junction bases unmatched: 7. The CDR3 consists of 15 residues. The germline V gene has CDR1 DFQATT and CDR2 SNEGSKA (reference sequence). The CDR3 DNA follows: TGCAGTGCTAGTAAACTAGCGGGGCAAGCCTACGAGCAGTACTTC. The encoded protein is CSASKLAGQAYEQYF.

The CDR3 DNA sequence: TGTGCCAGCAGCTTAGTACAGGGCGACTACGAGCAGTACTTC. Its translation: CASSLVQGDYEQYF. The V call is TRBV11-1, the J call TRBJ2-7; possibly TRBD1 for D (6 bases). This CDR3 spans 14 amino acids. Trimming removed 1 base at V and 3 bases at J, with 10 bases between. Germline V gene lookup returns CDR1 SGHAT and CDR2 FQDESV (reference sequence).